The 31 T cell receptor beta chains listed next were all sequenced from one sample in a study of blood T cell repertoires in COVID-19. The data were produced by immunoSEQ multiplex PCR, yet TCRdb's version contains in-frame clones alone and is incomplete. Counted here are some 250,000 clones, more than 75% occurring once; the ten biggest clones make up 2.5% to 3.5%. Sample: PBMCs or T cells enriched from blood (not recorded which). These receptor sequences come from a woman in her 40s with acute COVID-19.

The genes are TRBV7-9 and TRBJ1-2; D gene unclear. There are 14 residues in the CDR3. In germline, CDR1 is SEHNR, CDR2 FQNEAQ (reference sequence). Between the trimmed V and J ends, which lost 2 bases and 5 bases, there was a span of 12 bases. The CDR3 spells CASSLKPSNYGYTF. The DNA of the CDR3 is TGTGCCAGCAGCTTAAAACCAAGCAATTATGGCTACACCTTC.

This rearrangement joins TRBV28 to TRBJ2-7, with TRBD1 identical over 12 bases. Trimming took 5 bases from V and 5 from J; bases not matched to a gene: 4. The CDR3 is made up of 14 amino acids. Germline lookup yields CDR1 MDHEN and CDR2 SYDVKM. CDR3 region: CASSTGTGGHEQYF. CDR3 DNA: TGTGCCAGCAGTACCGGGACAGGGGGCCACGAGCAGTACTTC.

V gene TRBV5-8 combines with J gene TRBJ1-2; 8 bases map to TRBD1. V was pared by 0 bases and J by 5 bases, with 3 bases of the junction left unmatched. The germline gives CDR1 SGHTS, CDR2 YDEGEE. This CDR3 contains 14 residues. CDR3 sequence: CASSLDRGMYGYTF. CDR3 nucleotides: TGTGCCAGCAGCTTGGACAGGGGGATGTATGGCTACACCTTC.

The chain carries TRBV7-2 and TRBJ1-2; a weak D match, TRBD1 (6 bases). V was cut by 5 bases and J by 8 bases, with 18 bases left in between. The germline gives CDR1 SGHTA, CDR2 FQGNSA. The CDR3 is 14 amino acids. CDR3 region: CASSQGGVERGYTF. As DNA, the CDR3 is TGTGCCAGCAGCCAAGGGGGGGTGGAGAGAGGCTACACCTTC.

The rearrangement links TRBV7-9 to TRBJ1-2; 9 bases are shared with TRBD1. With V trimmed by 5 bases and J by 2 bases, 3 bases remained unmatched. This CDR3 region has 14 residues. The germline gives CDR1 SEHNR, CDR2 FQNEAQ (reference sequence). In DNA, the CDR3 is TGTGCCAGCAGCGAAGGGACAGGGAACTATGGCTACACCTTC. This gives the protein CASSEGTGNYGYTF.

This chain links TRBV20-1 with TRBJ2-5; tentative D call: TRBD1 (5 bases). V was shortened by 1 base and J by 10 bases, with 10 bases between the two germline ends. This CDR3 region has 11 residues. Germline CDR1 and CDR2: DFQATT and SNEGSKA (reference sequence). The CDR3 here is CSARGLRVQYF. The CDR3 nucleotides are TGCAGTGCTAGAGGGCTCAGGGTCCAGTACTTC.

As DNA, the CDR3 is TGCGCCAGCAGCCCGGGGACAGGGAAGAACACTGAAGCTTTCTTT. Its protein product is CASSPGTGKNTEAFF. The chain couples TRBV4-1 to TRBJ1-1; TRBD1 agrees at 9 bases. The V gene end was trimmed by 4 bases and the J gene end by 1 base; junction bases not matched to a gene: 4. Per the germline V gene, CDR1 is MGHRA and CDR2 is YSYEKL. The CDR3 is made up of 15 amino acids.

In this sample, this clone turned up once. The chain couples TRBV6-2 or TRBV6-3 to TRBJ2-5; the D gene is possibly TRBD2 (6 bases). The V gene lost 3 bases and the J gene lost 3 bases, with 14 bases spanning the gap. The germline V gene encodes CDR1 MNHEY and CDR2 SVGEGT. There are 15 residues in the CDR3. The CDR3 bases are TGTGCCAGCAGTTATTGGGCGGAGGGGAAAGAGACCCAGTACTTC. It is translated as CASSYWAEGKETQYF.

This clone has more than one count but fewer than ten. This chain uses TRBV7-9 with TRBJ2-1, with unresolved D. This CDR3 region has 14 residues. The germline CDR1 and CDR2 sequences are SEHNR and FQNEAQ (reference sequence). Trimming left V 4 bases short and J 5 bases short, with 12 bases between. CDR3 amino acids: CASSSYSTNNEQFF. The CDR3 nucleotides read TGTGCCAGCAGCTCCTACAGCACCAACAATGAGCAGTTCTTC.

This chain connects TRBV19 to TRBJ1-2; D unresolved. The CDR3 spans 15 residues. V dropped 0 bases and J dropped 4 bases, with 12 bases sitting between them. Germline values: CDR1 LNHDA, CDR2 SQIVND (reference sequence). This CDR3 reads CASSIDPREPYGYTF. CDR3 coding DNA: TGTGCCAGTAGTATAGATCCACGGGAACCCTATGGCTACACCTTC. Full variable domain (outside the CDR3, taken from reference TRBV19 and TRBJ1-2): DGGITQSPKYLFRKEGQNVTLSCEQNLNHDAMYWYRQDPGQGLRLIYYSQIVNDFQKGDIAEGYSVSREKKESFPLTVTSAQKNPTAFYLCASSIDPREPYGYTFGSGTRLTVV.

This chain connects TRBV2 to TRBJ2-7; maybe TRBD1 (6 bases). The germline gives CDR1 SNHLY, CDR2 FYNNEI. V was pared by 7 bases and J by 3 bases, with 19 bases between. This CDR3 spans 15 amino acids. The CDR3 nucleotides read TGTGCCAGCACCAGAACCGGGACATCCGTCTACGAGCAGTACTTC. The encoded protein is CASTRTGTSVYEQYF.

This clone was seen only once. The chain recombines TRBV9 with TRBJ2-7; 10 bases are shared with TRBD2. Germline V gives CDR1 SGDLS, CDR2 YYNGEE. The CDR3 covers 15 residues. V shed 4 bases, J shed 3 bases, and the junction held 7 bases outside the gene matches. CDR3 sequence: CASSQGTSVIYEQYF. In nucleotides, the CDR3 is TGTGCCAGCAGCCAAGGGACTAGCGTAATCTACGAGCAGTACTTC. The full variable domain, rest sourced from reference TRBV9 and TRBJ2-7, is DSGVTQTPKHLITATGQRVTLRCSPRSGDLSVYWYQQSLDQGLQFLIQYYNGEERAKGNILERFSAQQFPDLHSELNLSSLELGDSALYFCASSQGTSVIYEQYFGPGTRLTVT.

The rearrangement joins TRBV6-5 to TRBJ2-2; D is ambiguous. The germline V gene encodes CDR1 MNHEY and CDR2 SVGAGI. Between the trimmed V and J ends, which lost 8 bases and 1 base, there was a span of 14 bases. The CDR3 is 15 amino acids. The CDR3 DNA follows: TGTGCCAGCGTCGACACGATTATGAACACCGGGGAGCTGTTTTTT. It codes for CASVDTIMNTGELFF.

The chain employs TRBV3-1 (or the pseudogene TRBV3-2) and TRBJ2-1; 9 nucleotides align to TRBD1. CDR3 length: 13 residues. Germline CDR1 is LGHDT and CDR2 is YNNKEL (reference sequence). The ends lost 5 bases at V and 7 bases at J; junction bases unmatched: 3. Here the CDR3 reads CASSTGQGNEQFF. DNA for the CDR3: TGTGCCAGCAGCACGGGACAGGGAAATGAGCAGTTCTTC.

The J gene is TRBJ2-5, the V gene TRBV6-5, with D perhaps TRBD1 (6 bases). Looked up from germline, CDR1 is MNHEY and CDR2 is SVGAGI. Trimming took off 6 bases at V and 4 bases at J, with 12 bases between the two ends. The CDR3 length is 13 residues. In DNA form, the CDR3 reads TGTGCCAGCAGGTTCCCAGGGGTAGAGACCCAGTACTTC. It specifies CASRFPGVETQYF.

A few counts support this clone. J is TRBJ2-1 and V is TRBV6-6; 11 bases are shared with TRBD2. V gave up 5 bases and J gave up 9 bases; unmatched junction bases: 9. CDR1 is MNHNY, CDR2 SVGAGI, per germline (reference sequence). This CDR3 contains 15 residues. CDR3 region: CASSRLAGGPGEQFF. CDR3 nucleotide sequence: TGTGCCAGCAGTCGGTTAGCGGGAGGGCCAGGTGAGCAGTTCTTC.

This chain links TRBV7-9 with TRBJ2-1; D not resolved. The CDR3 covers 14 residues. V was trimmed by 6 bases and J by 0 bases, leaving 9 bases between them. Germline V CDR1 and CDR2: SEHNR, FQNEAQ (reference sequence). The CDR3 coding sequence is TGTGCCAGCAGGAGAGATAGCTCCTACAATGAGCAGTTCTTC. Translation gives CASRRDSSYNEQFF.

The chain recombines TRBV6-5 with TRBJ2-7; TRBD2 aligns across 8 bases. Germline CDR1 reads MNHEY; CDR2 reads SVGAGI. The CDR3 contains 14 residues. The junction had 6 bases not matched to a gene; V was cut back by 0 bases and J by 8 bases. The CDR3 sequence is CASSYSSSGNQQYF. CDR3 coding DNA: TGTGCCAGCAGTTACTCGAGTAGCGGGAACCAGCAGTACTTC.

This chain links TRBV9 with TRBJ1-2, with TRBD1 matching 8 bases. The CDR3 has 14 amino acids. The V gene's germline CDR1 is SGDLS and CDR2 YYNGEE. The junction had 6 bases not matched to a gene; V was cut back by 4 bases and J by 4 bases. The CDR3 spells CASSRPGGAYGYTF. In nucleotides, the CDR3 is TGTGCCAGCAGCCGACCAGGGGGCGCCTATGGCTACACCTTC.

This clone was seen a handful of times. V usage is TRBV3-1 (or the pseudogene TRBV3-2) and J usage is TRBJ2-4; unclear D gene. CDR1 is LGHDT, CDR2 YNNKEL, per germline (reference sequence). Trimming cost V 0 bases and J 2 bases, with 8 bases left between them. The CDR3 has 15 amino acids. This CDR3 is CASSQDPKTKNIQYF. The CDR3 DNA reads TGTGCCAGCAGCCAAGATCCCAAAACCAAAAACATTCAGTACTTC.

This chain uses TRBV6-1 with TRBJ1-1, with TRBD1 identical over 7 bases. This CDR3 has 16 amino acids. Germline CDR1 is MNHNS and CDR2 is SASEGT. Losses at the gene ends were 2 bases for V and 5 bases for J; bases not matched to a gene: 11. CDR3: CASSEMGGRGKTEAFF. Here the CDR3 DNA reads TGTGCCAGCAGTGAAATGGGGGGCAGGGGGAAAACTGAAGCTTTCTTT.

This chain joins TRBV3-1 (or the pseudogene TRBV3-2) and TRBJ2-2; D possibly corresponds to TRBD2 (6 bases). Germline loops: CDR1 LGHDT, CDR2 YNNKEL (reference sequence). The V and J ends lost 4 bases and 5 bases respectively, with 11 bases between them. This CDR3 has 14 residues. In DNA, the CDR3 is TGTGCCAGCAGCCCCCGGGCGGGAACCGGGGAGCTGTTTTTT. Its translation is CASSPRAGTGELFF.

This rearrangement joins TRBV11-3 to TRBJ2-1, with a possible D match to TRBD1 (6 bases). V lost 5 bases to trimming and J lost 2 bases, with 13 bases between them. The CDR3 contains 15 residues. Germline V gene sequence: CDR1 SGHNT, CDR2 YENEEA. The CDR3 reads CASSATGSAYNEQFF. The CDR3 bases are TGTGCCAGCAGCGCAACAGGGAGTGCCTACAATGAGCAGTTCTTC.

This rearrangement joins TRBV6-2 or TRBV6-3 to TRBJ1-5, with D unresolved. The CDR3 is 16 amino acids. The V gene lost 2 bases and the J gene lost 0 bases, with 11 bases spanning the gap. Germline CDR1 reads MNHEY; CDR2 reads SVGEGT. The CDR3 coding sequence is TGTGCCAGCAGTTACGCCGGGTCTTATAGCAATCAGCCCCAGCATTTT. Translated, it gives CASSYAGSYSNQPQHF.

The chain carries TRBV28 and TRBJ2-3; D possibly corresponds to TRBD2 (5 bases). Germline CDR1 reads MDHEN; CDR2 reads SYDVKM. CDR3 length equals 14 residues. V was pared by 4 bases and J by 2 bases, with 10 bases between. The DNA for the CDR3 is TGTGCCAGCAGTTCACGACTATACACAGATACGCAGTATTTT. Its translation is CASSSRLYTDTQYF.

The chain is built from TRBV6-2 or TRBV6-3 and TRBJ2-2, with TRBD2 as a possible D gene (6 bases). Germline V lookup: CDR1 MNHEY, CDR2 SVGEGT. The CDR3 is 16 residues long. V shed 0 bases and J shed 1 base, with 9 bases lying between them. The CDR3 here is CASSYSGLQNTGELFF. As DNA, the CDR3 is TGTGCCAGCAGTTACTCTGGACTACAGAACACCGGGGAGCTGTTTTTT.

J is TRBJ2-1 and V is TRBV11-2; no definite D call. This CDR3 has 15 amino acids. Germline CDR1 is SGHAT and CDR2 is FQNNGV. Trimming took 2 bases from V and 0 from J, leaving 8 bases between them. The CDR3 sequence is CASSLMTPSYNEQFF. As DNA, the CDR3 is TGTGCCAGCAGCTTAATGACTCCCTCCTACAATGAGCAGTTCTTC.

The chain joins TRBV19 to TRBJ1-2; 8 bases match TRBD1. After removal of 4 bases from V and 9 bases from J, the junction contained 13 bases not matched to a gene. The germline V gene encodes CDR1 LNHDA and CDR2 SQIVND (reference sequence). The CDR3 is made up of 15 amino acids. The DNA of the CDR3 is TGTGCCAGTAGTACATGGAGGTCAGGGGGCGTTAGCTACACCTTC. It specifies CASSTWRSGGVSYTF.

This clone has a single count. The chain joins TRBV14 to TRBJ2-7, with 7 bases fitting TRBD1. Germline CDR1 reads SGHDN; CDR2 reads FVKESK. With 2 bases clipped from V and 6 bases from J, the junction kept 10 bases outside the gene matches. The CDR3 is 15 amino acids. The CDR3 region has the DNA TGTGCCAGCAGCCAACCCCGACAGGGTGTCAGCGAGCAGTACTTC. This sequence encodes CASSQPRQGVSEQYF. Full variable domain (remainder filled in from reference TRBV14 and TRBJ2-7): EAGVTQFPSHSVIEKGQTVTLRCDPISGHDNLYWYRRVMGKEIKFLLHFVKESKQDESGMPNNRFLAERTGGTYSTLKVQPAELEDSGVYFCASSQPRQGVSEQYFGPGTRLTVT.

This clone appeared a few times. This chain joins TRBV19 and TRBJ1-2; D is perhaps TRBD1 (5 bases). Looked up from germline, CDR1 is LNHDA and CDR2 is SQIVND (reference sequence). There are 12 residues in the CDR3. V lost 7 bases and J lost 8, with 14 bases in between. In DNA form, the CDR3 reads TGTGCCAGTAAGGTAGGGGCCTCCGGCTACACCTTC. Protein: CASKVGASGYTF.

The chain recombines TRBV15 with TRBJ2-5, with D tentatively TRBD2 (6 bases). Germline V CDR1 and CDR2: LNHNV, YYDKDF (reference sequence). This CDR3 is 15 amino acids long. V was trimmed by 0 bases and J by 7 bases, leaving 15 bases between them. The CDR3 here is CATSRDRLVGGTQYF. CDR3 in DNA: TGTGCCACCAGCAGAGATAGGCTAGTGGGGGGGACCCAGTACTTC.